This T cell receptor beta chain is drawn from a study of CD8 T cells in ankylosing spondylitis (dated by TCRdb to 2016 to 2017). About the investigation overall: The study profiled T cell receptor beta repertoires in healthy donors and ankylosing spondylitis patients to find disease-linked TCR variants. Peripheral blood was sampled, and synovial fluid was also collected from ankylosing spondylitis patients. In total, the full study cohort was made up of 100 to 140 healthy donors and some 26 ankylosing spondylitis patients. Paper-wide results and their limitations: Blood from ankylosing spondylitis patients appeared to be characterized by a TCR beta motif made up of under ten highly homologous amino acid variants. Some of the motif variants had been reported before in the synovial fluid and blood of reactive arthritis patients, a finding that suggests common disease-initiation mechanisms. The disease-linked clones were reported as significantly enriched in matched synovial fluid samples from ankylosing spondylitis patients. The disease-linked clones had a CD8+ phenotype and were found at relatively low frequencies in peripheral blood.

The germline V and J ends show losses of 3 bases and 6 bases respectively, and no gene match explains 11 bases of the junction. There are 16 amino acids in the CDR3, from cysteine to phenylalanine inclusive. The sequence is cut down to CDR3 DNA, 48 bases in frame from base 1. Data came from an Illumina HiSeq 2500. TCR beta libraries were prepared by quantitative 5'-RACE with molecular barcodes. As for the authors' bioinformatics: To identify disease-linked TCR variants, a new computational method was used, one built on a probabilistic model of VDJ rearrangement. TCRdb reworked the public reads: Q25 trimming with fastp, MiXCR clone assembly, productive beta chains retained. Rows with one shared CDR3 protein collapse into an entry with the most common genes and DNA. TCRdb, not the authors, supplied the V and J calls. Counted in this sample were 250,000 to 400,000 distinct CDR3 sequences; more than 9% of them appeared once. In total, the top ten clones hold 9.1% of the sample.

Concerning this clonotype itself: Its antigen is currently not known. No much larger clone exists at a distance of one base, and base qualities are not known.

This sequence uses TRBV12-3 or TRBV12-4 and TRBJ2-3, and 8 bases in between align with TRBD2. The material sequenced was blood, either unsorted or a sorted T cell fraction (not recorded which). This sequence was found in a female donor with ankylosing spondylitis or in good health (not recorded which). The CDR3 region reads CASSLAMRGAMDTQYF. The nucleotide sequence reads as follows: TGTGCCAGCAGTTTGGCAATGCGGGGGGCCATGGATACGCAGTATTTT.